One T cell receptor beta chain is described in this entry. This entry belongs to a study of graft-versus-host responses after intestinal transplantation. Turning to the study itself: Anti-thymocyte globulin induction preceded 2 to 4 years of tacrolimus and steroid maintenance in all recipients.

Assay used: immunoSEQ multiplex PCR; TCRdb lists only in-frame clones, some missing. The repertoire holds about 20,000 clones, with less than 60% as singletons. V lost 3 bases and J 4 bases, leaving 13 bases between the germline ends. The length of the CDR3 is 14 residues. Germline V lookup: CDR1 SGDLS, CDR2 YYNGEE. Each mixed lymphocyte reaction held around 200,000 CFSE-labeled responders and around 200,000 irradiated violet-dye-labeled stimulators. The reaction was completed, and proliferating CFSE-low CD3+CD4+ and CD3+CD8+ responders were then sorted. This sequence was found in a human patient who received an intestinal transplant. Source: alloreactive CD4+ T cells from a mixed lymphocyte reaction culture, taken before intestinal transplant. Subset given: CFSE-low proliferating T cells sorted from approximately six-day pre-transplant mixed lymphocyte reaction (GvH or HvG direction). The chain has TRBV9 and TRBJ1-1; a possible D gene is TRBD1 (5 bases). The CDR3 DNA sequence: TGTGCCAGCAGCGAATGGGGGGAGGGCACTGAAGCTTTCTTT. It encodes CASSEWGEGTEAFF.